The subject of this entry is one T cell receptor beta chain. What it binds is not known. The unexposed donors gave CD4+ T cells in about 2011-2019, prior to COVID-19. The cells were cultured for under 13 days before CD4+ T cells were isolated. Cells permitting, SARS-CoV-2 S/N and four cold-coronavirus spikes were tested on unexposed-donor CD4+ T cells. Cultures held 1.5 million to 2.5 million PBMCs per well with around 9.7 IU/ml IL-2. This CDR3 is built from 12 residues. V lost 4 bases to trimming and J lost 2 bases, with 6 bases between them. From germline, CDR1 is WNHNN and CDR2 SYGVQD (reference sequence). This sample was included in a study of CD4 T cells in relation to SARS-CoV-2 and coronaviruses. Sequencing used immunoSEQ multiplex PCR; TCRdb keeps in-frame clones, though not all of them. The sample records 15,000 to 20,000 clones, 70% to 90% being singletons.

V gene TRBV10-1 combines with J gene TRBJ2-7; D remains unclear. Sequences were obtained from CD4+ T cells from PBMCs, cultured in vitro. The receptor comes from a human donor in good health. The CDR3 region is CASSVGPYEQYF. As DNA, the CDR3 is TGCGCCAGCAGTGTCGGTCCCTACGAGCAGTACTTC.